This is a list of T cell receptor beta chains from one sample in a study of glioma-infiltrating T cells after dendritic cell vaccination. TCRdb keeps only in-frame clones here, not all; method: immunoSEQ multiplex PCR. Here the sample spans around 87,000 clones, less than 90% being singletons. The source material was blood, sampled after dendritic cell vaccination. These receptors all come from a human donor with glioblastoma. The CDR3 runs from the conserved cysteine through the conserved F or W. A D gene is named only where the DNA matches it firmly. The size field is filled for only some rows; it gives once, few, many or a size class.

cdr3_aa,cdr3_nt,d_call,j_call,v_call,clone_size
CASGLARVNEQYF,TGTGCTAGTGGTTTGGCCAGGGTCAACGAGCAGTACTTC,NA,TRBJ2-7,TRBV12-5,NA
CASSLGTGMYEQYF,TGTGCCAGCAGCTTAGGGACAGGGATGTACGAGCAGTACTTC,TRBD1,TRBJ2-7,TRBV7-3,NA
CASSQGIGLGQTDTQYF,TGCGCCAGCAGCCAAGGGATCGGGTTGGGACAAACAGATACGCAGTATTTT,NA,TRBJ2-3,TRBV4-1,NA
CASSHQGSEAFF,TGTGCCAGCAGCCATCAGGGTTCCGAAGCTTTCTTT,NA,TRBJ1-1,TRBV11-3,NA
CAILPGPGRENTEAFF,TGTGCCATTTTACCAGGCCCAGGGCGAGAGAACACTGAAGCTTTCTTT,NA,TRBJ1-1,TRBV10-3,NA
CASSQVPASYGYTF,TGTGCCAGCAGCCAAGTACCCGCGAGCTATGGCTACACCTTC,NA,TRBJ1-2,TRBV4-2,NA
CASSGSGGGTDTQYF,TGTGCCAGCAGTGGAAGCGGGGGAGGCACAGATACGCAGTATTTT,TRBD2,TRBJ2-3,TRBV6-4,NA
CASSLRQGATYNEQFF,TGTGCCAGCAGTTTAAGACAGGGGGCTACCTACAATGAGCAGTTCTTC,TRBD1,TRBJ2-1,TRBV6-5,NA
CASSYGVGGPTDTQYF,TGTGCCAGCAGTTATGGGGTCGGGGGACCCACAGATACGCAGTATTTT,NA,TRBJ2-3,TRBV6-6,NA
CASSNGTAQMGEFF,TGCGCCAGCAGCAACGGGACAGCGCAAATGGGAGAGTTTTTT,TRBD1,TRBJ1-4,TRBV4-1,NA
CASSLNTGPNEKLFF,TGTGCCAGCAGCTTAAACACAGGGCCGAATGAAAAACTGTTTTTT,NA,TRBJ1-4,TRBV7-2,NA
CASSIERGIRAEAFF,TGTGCCAGTAGTATAGAACGGGGGATACGCGCTGAAGCTTTCTTT,NA,TRBJ1-1,TRBV19,NA
CASSFAVDYGYTF,TGCGCCAGCAGCTTCGCGGTCGACTATGGCTACACCTTC,NA,TRBJ1-2,TRBV5-1,NA
CASSEARYNEQFF,TGTGCCAGCAGTGAAGCCAGGTACAATGAGCAGTTCTTC,NA,TRBJ2-1,TRBV2,once
CASDPGGTLGGYTF,TGTGCCAGTGACCCAGGGGGGACCCTGGGCGGCTACACCTTC,TRBD1,TRBJ1-2,TRBV2,NA
CASSLTLTGPALYGYTF,TGCGCCAGCAGCTTGACACTTACAGGGCCCGCCTTGTATGGCTACACCTTC,NA,TRBJ1-2,TRBV5-1,NA
CASSSTGLESGNTIYF,TGCGCCAGCAGCTCAACAGGGCTAGAGTCTGGAAACACCATATATTTT,NA,TRBJ1-3,TRBV5-1,NA
CASSVGGDFSYEQYF,TGTGCCAGCAGCGTCGGGGGGGACTTCTCCTACGAGCAGTACTTC,TRBD2,TRBJ2-7,TRBV9,NA
CASSPLGGGYTDTQYF,TGTGCCAGCAGCCCACTTGGCGGGGGGTACACAGATACGCAGTATTTT,TRBD2,TRBJ2-3,TRBV14,NA
CAISGAGGSGTEAFF,TGTGCCATCAGTGGGGCTGGAGGGTCGGGCACTGAAGCTTTCTTT,NA,TRBJ1-1,TRBV10-3,NA
CATSRDRMLNTEAFF,TGTGCCACCAGCAGGGACAGGATGTTGAACACTGAAGCTTTCTTT,TRBD1,TRBJ1-1,TRBV15,NA
CASSLFRGQNEKLFF,TGTGCCAGCAGCTTGTTCAGGGGACAAAATGAAAAACTGTTTTTT,NA,TRBJ1-4,TRBV5-6,NA
CASSLYGGNQPQHF,TGTGCCAGCAGTCTATACGGGGGCAATCAGCCCCAGCATTTT,NA,TRBJ1-5,TRBV6-5,NA
CASSKDWSGNTIYF,TGTGCCAGCAGCAAGGACTGGTCTGGAAACACCATATATTTT,NA,TRBJ1-3,TRBV7-9,NA
CASSPDRIADFYGYTF,TGTGCCAGCTCACCGGATAGGATCGCGGACTTCTATGGCTACACCTTC,NA,TRBJ1-2,TRBV18,NA
CASSLVGTGPNTEAFF,TGTGCCAGCAGCCTGGTGGGGACAGGTCCAAACACTGAAGCTTTCTTT,TRBD1,TRBJ1-1,TRBV7-2,NA
CASSLVSGNTEAFF,TGCGCCAGCAGCTTGGTATCCGGGAACACTGAAGCTTTCTTT,NA,TRBJ1-1,TRBV5-1,NA
CASSQVQDQETQYF,TGTGCCAGCAGCCAAGTACAGGATCAAGAGACCCAGTACTTC,NA,TRBJ2-5,TRBV4-2,NA
CASTLHRVGTGYTF,TGTGCCAGCACCCTCCACAGGGTAGGGACTGGCTACACCTTC,NA,TRBJ1-2,TRBV5-4,NA
CASSLTANTGELFF,TGCGCCAGCAGCTTGACAGCGAACACCGGGGAGCTGTTTTTT,NA,TRBJ2-2,TRBV5-1,NA
CSGGGGDRSSYNEQFF,TGCAGCGGGGGGGGTGGAGACAGGAGCTCCTACAATGAGCAGTTCTTC,NA,TRBJ2-1,TRBV29-1,NA
CASSLGRNSGNTIYF,TGTGCCAGCAGCTTAGGCAGAAACTCTGGAAACACCATATATTTT,NA,TRBJ1-3,TRBV7-9,NA
CASSDRNSPLHF,TGCGCCAGCAGTGACAGAAATTCACCCCTCCACTTT,NA,TRBJ1-6,TRBV10-1,NA
CASSLIRGVEQYF,TGTGCCAGCAGCTTAATTCGGGGTGTCGAGCAGTACTTC,NA,TRBJ2-7,TRBV7-3,NA
CASSEVAGISNQPQHF,TGTGCCAGCAGTGAGGTGGCAGGGATTAGCAATCAGCCCCAGCATTTT,NA,TRBJ1-5,TRBV2,once
CASNEETQYF,TGTGCCAGCAACGAGGAGACCCAGTACTTC,NA,TRBJ2-5,TRBV2,NA